This is a list of T cell receptor beta chains from one sample in a study of blood T cell repertoires in COVID-19. Some clones are missing from TCRdb's copy, which holds only in-frame ones; the method was immunoSEQ multiplex PCR. The table lists more than 35,000 clones, more than 70% of them singletons. The sequenced sample was peripheral blood. These receptors were obtained from a human donor in a cohort sampled during active COVID-19. Both conserved end residues are part of each CDR3. A D gene is named only where the DNA matches it firmly. Size is omitted from some rows. Given values are once, few, many or a class for expanded clones.

D: NA; V: TRBV20-1; size: NA; J: TRBJ1-6; CDR3: CSASMAGNSPLHF; DNA: TGCAGTGCTAGTATGGCGGGGAATTCACCCCTCCACTTT
D: TRBD2; V: TRBV4-2; size: NA; J: TRBJ2-7; CDR3: CASSQNSGSSYEQYF; DNA: TGTGCCAGCAGCCAGAATAGCGGGAGCTCCTACGAGCAGTACTTC
D: NA; V: TRBV19; size: once; J: TRBJ2-7; CDR3: CAAGEAGNYEQYF; DNA: TGTGCCGCTGGGGAGGCAGGGAACTACGAGCAGTACTTC
D: NA; V: TRBV7-2; size: NA; J: TRBJ1-1; CDR3: CASSARRVAEPEAFF; DNA: TGTGCCAGCAGCGCCCGCAGGGTCGCTGAGCCTGAAGCTTTCTTT
D: NA; V: TRBV29-1; size: NA; J: TRBJ1-2; CDR3: CSVEGGYRYGYTF; DNA: TGCAGCGTTGAGGGGGGTTATCGCTATGGCTACACCTTC
D: NA; V: TRBV10-3; size: NA; J: TRBJ1-3; CDR3: CAISAGQLSSGNTIYF; DNA: TGTGCCATCAGTGCAGGACAGCTTAGCTCTGGAAACACCATATATTTT
D: TRBD2; V: TRBV15; size: NA; J: TRBJ2-1; CDR3: CATSRGGSSYNEQFF; DNA: TGTGCCACCAGCAGAGGCGGGAGCTCCTACAATGAGCAGTTCTTC
D: NA; V: TRBV12-3/TRBV12-4; size: NA; J: TRBJ1-5; CDR3: CASIIGQPQHF; DNA: TGTGCCAGCATCATTGGCCAGCCCCAGCATTTT
D: TRBD1; V: TRBV5-1; size: NA; J: TRBJ1-6; CDR3: CASRPTAGTGGGSPLHF; DNA: TGCGCCAGCAGACCGACCGCCGGGACAGGAGGGGGTTCACCCCTCCACTTT
D: NA; V: TRBV2; size: NA; J: TRBJ2-1; CDR3: CASSEGPSSGEDNEQFF; DNA: TGTGCCAGCAGCGAAGGTCCTAGCTCGGGTGAGGACAATGAGCAGTTCTTC
D: TRBD2; V: TRBV29-1; size: NA; J: TRBJ2-1; CDR3: CSVVIAGVGNEQFF; DNA: TGCAGCGTTGTAATAGCGGGAGTCGGGAATGAGCAGTTCTTC